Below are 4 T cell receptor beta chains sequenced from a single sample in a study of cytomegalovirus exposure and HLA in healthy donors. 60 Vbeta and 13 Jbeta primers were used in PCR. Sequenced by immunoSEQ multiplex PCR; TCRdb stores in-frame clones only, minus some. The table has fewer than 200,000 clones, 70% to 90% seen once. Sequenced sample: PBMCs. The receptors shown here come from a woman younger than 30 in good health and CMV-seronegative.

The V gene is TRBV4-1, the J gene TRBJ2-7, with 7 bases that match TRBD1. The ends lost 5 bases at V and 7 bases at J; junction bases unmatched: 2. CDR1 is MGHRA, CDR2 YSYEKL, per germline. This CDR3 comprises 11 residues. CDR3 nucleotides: TGCGCCAGCAGCGAGGGGGCTGAGCAGTACTTC. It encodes CASSEGAEQYF.

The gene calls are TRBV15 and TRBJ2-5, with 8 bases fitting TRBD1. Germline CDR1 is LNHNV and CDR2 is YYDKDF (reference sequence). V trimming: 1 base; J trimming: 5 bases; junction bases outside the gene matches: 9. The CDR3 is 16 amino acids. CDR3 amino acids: CATSRGGQGPGETQYF. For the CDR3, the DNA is TGTGCCACCAGCAGAGGTGGACAGGGACCGGGCGAGACCCAGTACTTC. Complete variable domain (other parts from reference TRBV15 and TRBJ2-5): DAMVIQNPRYQVTQFGKPVTLSCSQTLNHNVMYWYQQKSSQAPKLLFHYYDKDFNNEADTPDNFQSRRPNTSFCFLDIRSPGLGDTAMYLCATSRGGQGPGETQYFGPGTRLLVL.

The CDR3 nucleotides are TGCGCCAGCAGCTTGGGACGGACTAACACCGGGGAGCTGTTTTTT. Translating gives CASSLGRTNTGELFF. V is TRBV5-1 and J is TRBJ2-2; tentatively, D is TRBD2 (5 bases). Deletions cut 0 bases from V and 2 bases from J, with 8 bases between. The CDR3 has 15 residues. Germline V gene sequence: CDR1 SGHRS, CDR2 YFSETQ.

CDR3 DNA: TGTGCCAGCAGCTTCTTCACTGAAGCTTTCTTT. This encodes CASSFFTEAFF. The chain employs TRBV7-2 and TRBJ1-1; D call uncertain. Trimming left V 3 bases short and J 4 bases short, with 3 bases between. The germline gives CDR1 SGHTA, CDR2 FQGNSA. CDR3 size: 11 residues.